Below, one T cell receptor (beta chain) is given with its context. The antigen remains undetermined. The junction shows a germline mismatch at one end, possibly a read error. A modified ARM-PCR protocol with three rounds of nested PCR amplified TCRbeta. One entry per CDR3 protein results from TCRdb running MiXCR on the multiplex PCR reads. The sample lists 70,000 to 95,000 distinct CDR3 sequences, less than 85% occurring once. The data belong to a study of tumor and adjacent non-tumor tissue in lung cancer. Study background: Samples averaged roughly 4.2 million productive TCRbeta reads each.

No cell sorting was done before RNA was extracted from the tissue. More than 3 cm separated this lung sample from the edge of the tumor. Between August and November 2014, newly diagnosed, chemotherapy-naive lung cancer patients underwent thoracic surgery in China. The germline V gene has CDR1 SQVTM and CDR2 ANQGSEA. This CDR3 has 12 amino acids. Study-wide points: Compared with tumor, normal lung showed significantly lower TCR diversity. Normal lung showed higher cumulative top 100 clone frequency than tumor.

J is TRBJ1-1 and V is TRBV29-1, with unresolved D. The clonotype originates from a man in his sixties or seventies with non-small cell lung cancer. Sequencing input: distant non-tumor lung tissue. CDR3 sequence (DNA): TGCAGGGTTGCGGCGGAGAGACCTGAAGCTTTCTTT. Its translation: CRVAAERPEAFF.